This is a list of T cell receptor beta chains from one sample in a study of OX40 agonist ivuxolimab in advanced cancers. Libraries were prepared by immunoSEQ multiplex PCR; TCRdb keeps only in-frame clonotypes and omits some of them. The sample shows roughly 76,000 clones, around 84% of them seen only once. This specimen was CD4+ or CD8+ T cells sorted from blood, taken in a trial of the OX40 agonist ivuxolimab. The source of these receptors is an adult with an advanced solid tumor such as melanoma, head and neck, liver or kidney cancer. Each CDR3 is given with its conserved first and last residue. A D gene is named only where the DNA matches it firmly. The listing skips clone size in some rows; elsewhere it reads once, few, many or a size class.

TGTGCCAGCAGCTCCGGACAGAGTGAAGCTTTCTTT CASSSGQSEAFF . TRBV7-9 once TRBJ1-1
TGCAGTGCTCGACAGAGCTACGAGCAGTACTTC CSARQSYEQYF . TRBV20-1 . TRBJ2-7
TGCAGCGTTGAAGAGTTAGGGACAAATACGGAGACCCAGTACTTC CSVEELGTNTETQYF . TRBV29-1 few TRBJ2-5
TGTGCCAGTAAGCGGTCCGGAGAGACCCAGTACTTC CASKRSGETQYF . TRBV28 . TRBJ2-5
TGTGCCAGCAGCTTAGGGGTATTTAGCACAGATACGCAGTATTTT CASSLGVFSTDTQYF . TRBV7-8 . TRBJ2-3
TGTGCCAGCAGAAAGACCAGGACAGCCTCCTACAATGAGCAGTTCTTC CASRKTRTASYNEQFF . TRBV11-2 . TRBJ2-1
TGTGCCAGCAGCTTAGGACAGTTCGGGTCTTCACCCCTCCACTTT CASSLGQFGSSPLHF . TRBV11-2 . TRBJ1-6
TGTGCCAGCAGCTTAGAGGACTTTTCCTACGAGCAGTACTTC CASSLEDFSYEQYF . TRBV7-2 . TRBJ2-7
TGTGCCAGCAGGGGACAGGGAGGTCAGCCCCAGCATTTT CASRGQGGQPQHF TRBD1 TRBV6-5 . TRBJ1-5
TGTGCCAGCAGGCCCAGGGGAAGTACTGAAGCTTTCTTT CASRPRGSTEAFF . TRBV5-6 . TRBJ1-1
TGTGCCAGCAGCCCATACCGACAGGGGCTGAACACTGAAGCTTTCTTT CASSPYRQGLNTEAFF TRBD1 TRBV14 . TRBJ1-1
TGCAGTGCCGGACCACAGGGCCGGCGGACCTTC CSAGPQGRRTF . TRBV20-1 . TRBJ1-2
TGTGCTAGTGGTCCCCGGGATACTGAAGCTTTCTTT CASGPRDTEAFF . TRBV12-5 medium-sized TRBJ1-1
TGCGCCAGCAGTGACGGACTTAACTATGGCTACACCTTC CASSDGLNYGYTF . TRBV10-1 . TRBJ1-2
TGTGCCAGCAGTTTAGGAGAACTAGCGGGGGGGCTTAGGGAGCTGTTTTTT CASSLGELAGGLRELFF TRBD2 TRBV27 . TRBJ2-2
TGTGCCAGCAGCTGGGACAGGGGGCGTCAGCCCCAGCATTTT CASSWDRGRQPQHF TRBD1 TRBV4-2 few TRBJ1-5
TGTGCCAGCGCCCGGGACAGAGCCTACGAGCAGTACTTC CASARDRAYEQYF TRBD1 TRBV2 . TRBJ2-7